The clone carrying this T cell receptor beta chain was observed a single time. Its antigen is currently unknown. These data are taken from a study of T cell responses to AZD1222 COVID-19 vaccine. Study overall: Timing groups of about 4 and about 12 weeks for second doses were pooled.

Study findings and constraints: Two AZD1222 administrations were followed by greater Spike-specific TCR breadth and depth.

The protocol was immunoSEQ multiplex PCR, while the TCRdb copy is restricted to in-frame clones and leaves out a portion. The table lists 95,000 to 150,000 clones, 89% of them singletons. CDR3 length equals 17 residues. The trim removed 5 bases at V and 7 bases at J, leaving 15 bases unmatched. CDR1 is LNHDA and CDR2 is SQIVND in the germline V gene (reference sequence). The input for sequencing was peripheral blood, taken on day 0 of AZD1222 vaccination. This sequence originates from an adult in good health. V usage is TRBV19 and J usage is TRBJ2-2, with 8 positions matching TRBD2. CDR3 sequence reads: CASSAPLYGGAGGELFF. CDR3 DNA: TGTGCCAGTAGTGCCCCCCTCTACGGGGGGGCCGGCGGGGAGCTGTTTTTT.